The 5 T cell receptor beta chains below come from one sample, sequenced in a study of T cells in Graves' hyperthyroidism and ophthalmopathy. The CDR3 regions of TCR beta were amplified from RNA transcripts. Initially, a first-round RT-PCR of the TCR CDR3 employed the HTBI primer set. TCRdb fed the multiplex PCR reads into MiXCR, producing one record per CDR3 protein. The sample lists fewer than 900,000 distinct CDR3 sequences, roughly a sixth occurring once. Sequencing was carried out using blood. The receptors were gathered from a woman between 45 and 60 years old with Graves' hyperthyroidism that later progressed to Graves' ophthalmopathy.

The J gene is TRBJ1-1, the V gene TRBV27, with 8 bases lining up with TRBD1. V shed 8 bases, J shed 7 bases, and the junction held 6 bases outside the gene matches. The CDR3 contains 12 residues. Germline CDR1 MNHEY, CDR2 SMNVEV (reference sequence). CDR3 DNA: TGTGCCAGCGCGGACAGGGCCGATGAAGCTTTCTTT. It codes for CASADRADEAFF.

In this sample, this clonotype turned up a few times. This rearrangement joins TRBV11-3 to TRBJ2-7; perhaps TRBD2 as D (5 bases). This CDR3 comprises 15 residues. V was trimmed by 6 bases and J by 5 bases, leaving 20 bases between them. In germline, CDR1 is SGHNT, CDR2 YENEEA. The chain's CDR3 is CASSPPSRGPHEQYF. DNA for the CDR3: TGTGCCAGCAGTCCCCCGTCTCGCGGGCCCCACGAGCAGTACTTC.

As regards this clonotype: The junction does not match germline at one end; this may be a read error. The rearrangement links TRBV6-1 to TRBJ1-5, with D maybe TRBD1 (5 bases). The CDR3 totals 16 residues. Germline CDR1 is MNHNS and CDR2 is SASEGT. In DNA form, the CDR3 reads TGTACCAGCATCCGAGGGGCACCCAGTAGCAATCAGCCCCAGCATTTT. Translating gives CTSIRGAPSSNQPQHF.

This clonotype was observed a few times. The chain links TRBV13 to TRBJ2-1; TRBD2 is a possible D gene (6 bases). This CDR3 has 13 residues. Germline V gene lookup returns CDR1 PRHDT and CDR2 FYEKMQ (reference sequence). V was pared by 2 bases and J by 13 bases, with 15 bases between. CDR3 in amino acids: CASSLKLARIQFF. CDR3 nucleotides: TGTGCCAGCAGCTTAAAGCTAGCGAGGATACAGTTCTTC.

This clonotype showed up many times. The rearrangement uses TRBV2 and TRBJ1-6; the match to TRBD1 covers 7 bases. The germline gives CDR1 SNHLY, CDR2 FYNNEI. J lost 9 bases, V lost 7 bases, and 6 bases had no gene match. This CDR3 comprises 13 residues. The CDR3 region has the DNA TGTGCCAGCATGACAGGGATGTTTTCACCCCTCCACTTT. Its translation is CASMTGMFSPLHF.